This TCR beta chain was found in a study of cytomegalovirus exposure and HLA in healthy donors. The V gene end was trimmed by 6 bases and the J gene end by 2 bases; junction bases not matched to a gene: 2. Germline V gives CDR1 MNHEY, CDR2 SVGAGI. The CDR3 is made up of 14 amino acids. Though probably carrying unrecorded immune exposures, donors were nominally healthy at sampling. It was with 60 Vbeta and 13 Jbeta primers that the PCR ran. The protocol was immunoSEQ multiplex PCR, while the TCRdb copy is restricted to in-frame clones and leaves out a portion. The data contain fewer than 100,000 clones, around 84% of them singletons.

The sequenced material came from PBMCs. The clonotype was recovered from a woman aged 40 to 50 in good health and CMV-seropositive. J is TRBJ2-2 and V is TRBV6-5; 8 bases agree with TRBD2. The CDR3 bases are TGTGCCAGCAGCGGACTAGCAAACACCGGGGAGCTGTTTTTT. Amino acids: CASSGLANTGELFF.